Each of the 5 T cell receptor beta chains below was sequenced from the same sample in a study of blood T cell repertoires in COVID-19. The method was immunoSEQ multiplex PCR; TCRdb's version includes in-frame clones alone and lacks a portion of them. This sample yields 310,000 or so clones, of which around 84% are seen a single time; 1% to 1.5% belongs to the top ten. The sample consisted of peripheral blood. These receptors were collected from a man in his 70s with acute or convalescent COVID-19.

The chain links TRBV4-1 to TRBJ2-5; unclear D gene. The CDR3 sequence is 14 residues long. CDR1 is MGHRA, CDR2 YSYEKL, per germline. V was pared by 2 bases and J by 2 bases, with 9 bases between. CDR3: CASSQSPLQETQYF. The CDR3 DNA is TGCGCCAGCAGCCAATCGCCACTGCAAGAGACCCAGTACTTC.

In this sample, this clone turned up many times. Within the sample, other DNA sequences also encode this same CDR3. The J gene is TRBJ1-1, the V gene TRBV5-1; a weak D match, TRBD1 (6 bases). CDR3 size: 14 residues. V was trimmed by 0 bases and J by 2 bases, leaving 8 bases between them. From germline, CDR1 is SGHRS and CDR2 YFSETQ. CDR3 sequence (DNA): TGCGCCAGCAGCTTGGAGGGACAAAACACTGAAGCTTTCTTT. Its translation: CASSLEGQNTEAFF.

Here the CDR3 reads CASSPGDRGGNTIYF. As DNA, the CDR3 is TGTGCCAGCAGTCCGGGGGACAGGGGGGGAAACACCATATATTTT. The genes are TRBV28 and TRBJ1-3; 11 bases are shared with TRBD1. This CDR3 comprises 15 residues. V gave up 5 bases and J gave up 4 bases; unmatched junction bases: 4. Germline V CDR1 and CDR2: MDHEN, SYDVKM. The full variable domain, completed using reference TRBV28 and TRBJ1-3, is DVKVTQSSRYLVKRTGEKVFLECVQDMDHENMFWYRQDPGLGLRLIYFSYDVKMKEKGDIPEGYSVSREKKERFSLILESASTNQTSMYLCASSPGDRGGNTIYFGEGSWLTVV.

CDR3 in amino acids: CAISESGQGTHEQFF. CDR3 sequence (DNA): TGTGCCATCAGTGAGTCGGGACAGGGGACGCATGAGCAGTTCTTC. This chain links TRBV10-3 with TRBJ2-1; 10 bases align to TRBD1. This CDR3 contains 15 residues. Trimming cost V 0 bases and J 8 bases; bases outside gene matches: 4. The germline V gene has CDR1 ENHRY and CDR2 SYGVKD.

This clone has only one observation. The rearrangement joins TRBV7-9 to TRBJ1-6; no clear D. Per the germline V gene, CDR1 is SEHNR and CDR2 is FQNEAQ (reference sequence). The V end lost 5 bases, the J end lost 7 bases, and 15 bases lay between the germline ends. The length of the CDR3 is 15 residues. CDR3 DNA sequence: TGTGCCAGCAGCCACCGGGATTTGGAAAATTCACCCCTCCACTTT. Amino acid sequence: CASSHRDLENSPLHF.